In its sample, the clone carrying this T cell receptor beta chain was seen a few times. Its specificity is unknown. The data belong to a study of cytomegalovirus exposure and HLA in healthy donors. Study-level background: Across 350 to 500 genotyped donors, about 80% landed in the Caucasian-associated ancestry cluster.

The CDR3 length is 14 residues. Looked up from germline, CDR1 is SGHTA and CDR2 is FQGTGA. With V trimmed by 3 bases and J by 2 bases, 4 bases remained unmatched. Study-level points and caveats: Immune exposure information available was restricted to CMV serostatus.

Healthy bone marrow donors supplied every sample. Primers for the PCR totalled 60 Vbeta and 13 Jbeta. In the original processing: Later, an analysis found 75 million to 90 million unique TCR beta chains, and around 10 million of these were shared. The data were produced by immunoSEQ multiplex PCR, yet TCRdb's version contains in-frame clones alone and is incomplete. V and J calls and clone size are given by that table; D and trimming were obtained from the DNA. The data show 110,000 or so clones, with 65% to 80% seen just once and just under 3% held by the top ten. This sequence joins TRBV7-3 and TRBJ2-7; the match to TRBD2 covers 7 bases. This receptor was taken from a woman in her 40s in good health and CMV-seropositive. The sample consisted of PBMCs. This chain's CDR3 is CASSFSSGPYEQYF. The DNA of the CDR3 is TGTGCCAGCAGCTTCTCTAGCGGACCCTACGAGCAGTACTTC.